One TCR beta chain is described in this entry. This sample is part of a study of glioma-infiltrating T cells after dendritic cell vaccination. Assay used: immunoSEQ multiplex PCR; TCRdb lists only in-frame clones, some missing. The sample records 99,000 or so clones, approximately 80% being singletons. As for time point: after dendritic cell vaccination, including at tumor progression/relapse. Fresh-frozen tumor tissue and more than two years of survival data were available for all. The ends lost 7 bases at V and 4 bases at J; junction bases unmatched: 10. Per the germline V gene, CDR1 is MNHEY and CDR2 is SMNVEV (reference sequence). The CDR3 runs to 14 residues.

The sample was blood, taken after dendritic cell vaccination. The origin of this receptor is a human donor with glioblastoma. The chain carries TRBV27 and TRBJ2-7, with 7 bases lining up with TRBD1. This CDR3 is CASKSGQRAYEQYF. The CDR3 DNA sequence: TGTGCCAGCAAGTCGGGACAGCGAGCATACGAGCAGTACTTC.